One and the same sample provided the 9 T cell receptor beta chains below, sequenced in a study of OX40 agonist ivuxolimab in advanced cancers. Only in-frame clones appear in the TCRdb table, and some are missing; sequencing was by immunoSEQ multiplex PCR. This table has tens of thousands of clones, 81% appearing once. Material: CD4+ or CD8+ T cells sorted from blood, obtained in a trial of the OX40 agonist ivuxolimab. These receptors were obtained from an adult with an advanced solid tumor such as melanoma, head and neck, liver or kidney cancer.

This clone has just one count. The gene calls are TRBV28 and TRBJ1-5; tentative D call: TRBD1 (5 bases). The CDR3 spans 16 residues. Germline values: CDR1 MDHEN, CDR2 SYDVKM. Trimming shortened V by 3 bases and J by 0 bases, and 12 bases separated the two germline ends. The CDR3 sequence is CASSFYGGTSNQPQHF. For the CDR3, the DNA is TGTGCCAGCAGTTTTTACGGCGGGACTAGCAATCAGCCCCAGCATTTT.

The chain uses TRBV18 and TRBJ2-5; no definite D call. Trimming shortened V by 2 bases and J by 5 bases, and 6 bases separated the two germline ends. CDR1 and CDR2 from the germline V gene are KGHSH and LQKENI. The CDR3 totals 12 residues. The DNA for the CDR3 is TGTGCCAGCTCACCAGCCGGCGAGACCCAGTACTTC. Translated: CASSPAGETQYF.

J is TRBJ1-2 and V is TRBV15; 8 bases align to TRBD1. From germline, CDR1 is LNHNV and CDR2 YYDKDF (reference sequence). The V segment lost 1 base and the J segment 2 bases; nucleotides outside the gene matches: 0. CDR3 length equals 14 residues. The DNA for the CDR3 is TGTGCCACCAGCAGAGGGACAGGGAACTATGGCTACACCTTC. Amino acids: CATSRGTGNYGYTF.

The chain combines TRBV30 with TRBJ1-5; D is undetermined. The V gene's germline CDR1 is GTSNPN and CDR2 SVGIG (reference sequence). This CDR3 contains 11 residues. Trimming took 0 bases from V and 11 from J, leaving 8 bases between them. As DNA, the CDR3 is TGTGCCTGGAGTGTCGGCGGTGCCCAGCATTTT. Its translation: CAWSVGGAQHF.

The chain recombines TRBV6-5 with TRBJ1-2, with TRBD1 as a possible D gene (5 bases). Germline values: CDR1 MNHEY, CDR2 SVGAGI. V shed 6 bases and J shed 4 bases, with 15 bases lying between them. This CDR3 is 14 amino acids long. CDR3 DNA sequence: TGTGCCAGCAGACGCAGGGACCTACTCTATGGCTACACCTTC. Translation gives CASRRRDLLYGYTF.

This sequence joins TRBV7-9 and TRBJ1-4; D might be TRBD1 (5 bases). V lost 5 bases, J lost 6 bases, and 16 bases lay in between. The CDR3 length is 15 residues. Looked up from germline, CDR1 is SEHNR and CDR2 is FQNEAQ (reference sequence). As DNA, the CDR3 is TGTGCCAGCAGCCCACAGGTAGGGCAGGATGAAAAACTGTTTTTT. It is translated as CASSPQVGQDEKLFF. Looking up the rest from reference TRBV7-9 and TRBJ1-4 gives the full variable domain: DTGVSQNPRHKITKRGQNVTFRCDPISEHNRLYWYRQTLGQGPEFLTYFQNEAQLEKSRLLSDRFSAERPKGSFSTLEIQRTEQGDSAMYLCASSPQVGQDEKLFFGSGTQLSVL.

This sequence joins TRBV9 and TRBJ2-7, with a weak D call TRBD2 (5 bases). CDR3 length: 15 residues. The V and J ends lost 4 bases and 3 bases respectively, with 17 bases between them. Germline V gene sequence: CDR1 SGDLS, CDR2 YYNGEE. For the CDR3, the DNA is TGTGCCAGCAGCCCCGGAGGTAACAGTGTCTACGAGCAGTACTTC. Translation: CASSPGGNSVYEQYF.

The chain recombines TRBV27 with TRBJ1-1, with a possible D match to TRBD1 (6 bases). The CDR3 has 14 amino acids. V was shortened by 5 bases and J by 5 bases, with 15 bases between the two germline ends. Germline V gene sequence: CDR1 MNHEY, CDR2 SMNVEV (reference sequence). CDR3 nucleotides: TGTGCCAGCAGTAAACAGGGCAAGGGAACTGAAGCTTTCTTT. Protein sequence: CASSKQGKGTEAFF.

This chain links TRBV6-6 with TRBJ2-2, with D tentatively TRBD2 (5 bases). Germline CDR1 MNHNY, CDR2 SVGAGI (reference sequence). Trimming removed 2 bases from V and 4 bases from J, with 8 bases in between. The CDR3 loop spans 14 amino acids. The CDR3: CASSYTRGTGELFF. CDR3 nucleotide sequence: TGTGCCAGCAGTTACACCCGGGGCACCGGGGAGCTGTTTTTT.